The rows below give T cell receptor beta chains drawn from one sample of a study of blood T cell repertoires in COVID-19. TCRdb's table, derived via immunoSEQ multiplex PCR, lists solely in-frame clones and lacks some. This sample has about 48,000 clones, with about 83% found just once. Sequencing was done on a sample of peripheral blood. Receptors originate from a woman aged 55-70 years with acute or convalescent COVID-19. Both conserved end residues are part of each CDR3. The D gene is left open where the match is weak. Clone sizes are given selectively: once, few, many, or a class where the clone is expanded.

j_call d_call clone_size v_call cdr3_nt cdr3_aa
TRBJ2-3 - - TRBV19 TGTGCCAGTAGTAATGAAGGATCGGGGGGCACAGATACGCAGTATTTT CASSNEGSGGTDTQYF
TRBJ1-6 TRBD1 - TRBV7-9 TGTGCCAGCAGCCCGAGGACAGGGCCAAATTCACCCCTCCACTTT CASSPRTGPNSPLHF
TRBJ2-1 TRBD1 - TRBV24-1 TGTGCCACCAGTGATTCCGGGACAGGGGTACGCAATGAGCAGTTCTTC CATSDSGTGVRNEQFF
TRBJ2-7 TRBD2 - TRBV5-1 TGCGCCAGCAGCTTTGGACTAGCGGGATGGGTTGAGCAGTACTTC CASSFGLAGWVEQYF
TRBJ2-2 TRBD2 - TRBV19 TGTGCCAGTACCTCTTTTGTGGGACTAGGGACCGGCGGGGAGCTGTTTTTT CASTSFVGLGTGGELFF
TRBJ2-2 TRBD1 - TRBV3-1/TRBV3-2 TGTGCCAGCAGCCAAGCATCGGGACAGGGTTTTTCGAGCCTTTCGGCATACGGCTCCGGGGAGCTGTTTTTT CASSQASGQGFSSLSAYGSGELFF
TRBJ1-5 - once TRBV19 TGTGCCAGTATTGGGGGGGGCCCTCAGCCCCAGCATTTT CASIGGGPQPQHF
TRBJ1-1 - - TRBV12-5 TGTGCTAGTGGTTTGTCCCCGGACACTGAAGCTTTCTTT CASGLSPDTEAFF
TRBJ1-3 - - TRBV7-8 TGTGCCAGCAGCCCTGACCCAGGTCCTGGAAACACCATATATTTT CASSPDPGPGNTIYF
TRBJ2-1 - - TRBV6-6 TGTGCCAGCAGTCGATGGGGGCCCAATGAGCAGTTCTTC CASSRWGPNEQFF
TRBJ2-1 TRBD2 - TRBV30 TGTGCCTGGAGTCAAGGGAGGGCTGAGCAGTTCTTC CAWSQGRAEQFF
TRBJ2-7 TRBD2 - TRBV14 TGTGCCAGCAGCCACACTAGCGTGCCAACGGGGGAGCAGTACTTC CASSHTSVPTGEQYF
TRBJ2-7 TRBD2 once TRBV5-1 TGCGCCAGCAGCTGGGCCGGTACTAGCGGGACCTACGAGCAGTACTTC CASSWAGTSGTYEQYF
TRBJ2-5 - - TRBV7-9 TGTGCCAGCAGCTTAGCGGAGGGGGGGCCGGAGACCCAGTACTTC CASSLAEGGPETQYF
TRBJ1-5 TRBD1 once TRBV19 TGTGCCAGTAGTTCGCCCTGGGGACAGGATAATCAGCCCCAGCATTTT CASSSPWGQDNQPQHF
TRBJ2-7 TRBD1 - TRBV4-1 TGCGCCAGCAGCCTCGGGACAGGGGACCACGAGCAGTACTTC CASSLGTGDHEQYF
TRBJ2-3 - - TRBV9 TGTGCCAGCAAACGGACGGATCGGAGGGATACGCAGTATTTT CASKRTDRRDTQYF
TRBJ1-1 TRBD1 - TRBV7-3 TGTGCCAGCAGCTCGACAGGGCGCAGGACTGAAGCTTTCTTT CASSSTGRRTEAFF
TRBJ1-4 - - TRBV2 TGTGCCAGCAGTGACAGGATTAATGAAAAACTGTTTTTT CASSDRINEKLFF
TRBJ2-2 TRBD2 - TRBV18 TGTGCCAGCTCCCCCAGCGGGAATAACGGGGAGCTGTTTTTT CASSPSGNNGELFF
TRBJ2-7 - - TRBV11-1 TGTGCCAGCAGCTTAGAATCAGCGACTAACTACGAGCAGTACTTC CASSLESATNYEQYF
TRBJ1-6 - - TRBV2 TGTGCCAGCAGCCCTTACCCGGGGTCTAATTCACCCCTCCACTTT CASSPYPGSNSPLHF
TRBJ2-5 - - TRBV18 TGTGCCAGCTCACGAGAGGTAGATAGCAAGGAGACCCAGTACTTC CASSREVDSKETQYF
TRBJ2-3 - - TRBV9 TGTGCCAGCAGCGCCGGTCTGGAGAGCACAGATACGCAGTATTTT CASSAGLESTDTQYF
TRBJ1-3 - once TRBV15 TGTGCCACCAGAGGTGGGGCTCGGGGGGGCTCTGGAAACACCATATATTTT CATRGGARGGSGNTIYF
TRBJ1-1 - - TRBV19 TGTGCCAGTAGTATCGCGGCGAACACTGAAGCTTTCTTT CASSIAANTEAFF
TRBJ1-1 - - TRBV7-3 TGTGCCAGCAGCTTACAACGAGACACTGAAGCTTTCTTT CASSLQRDTEAFF
TRBJ2-4 - - TRBV3-1/TRBV3-2 TGTGCCAGCAGCCAAGTCGGTCAGGGTACCAAAAACATTCAGTACTTC CASSQVGQGTKNIQYF
TRBJ1-1 - - TRBV6-5 TGTGCCAGCAGTTACTCGGGGCGGGGGAACACTGAAGCTTTCTTT CASSYSGRGNTEAFF
TRBJ1-2 TRBD1 - TRBV25-1 TGTGCCAGCATGGGACAGGGGCGCTATGGCTACACCTTC CASMGQGRYGYTF
TRBJ1-6 TRBD1 once TRBV6-5 TGTGCCAGCAGACGAGGACAGGGTTATAATTCACCCCTCCACTTT CASRRGQGYNSPLHF
TRBJ1-2 TRBD1 - TRBV6-1 TGTGCCAGCAGTGGAGCCGGGACAGGGGTTTTGTTTGGCTACACCTTC CASSGAGTGVLFGYTF
TRBJ2-7 TRBD1 - TRBV5-1 TGCGCCAGCAGCTCAAGGACAGGGGTCCACGAGCAGTACTTC CASSSRTGVHEQYF
TRBJ2-4 - - TRBV19 TGTGCCAGTAGTATTCAGGGAAACATTCAGTACTTC CASSIQGNIQYF
TRBJ2-2 TRBD2 - TRBV9 TGTGCCAGCAGCGTCGTACCGCTAGCGGGGGCTGCGGCCGGGGAGCTGTTTTTT CASSVVPLAGAAAGELFF
TRBJ2-7 TRBD2 - TRBV9 TGTGCCAGCAGCGTAGGCCCGGGACTATTGTACGAGCAGTACTTC CASSVGPGLLYEQYF
TRBJ2-7 - - TRBV7-9 TGTGCCAGCAGCTTAAATGCGGTGAATACTAACGAGCAGTACTTC CASSLNAVNTNEQYF
TRBJ2-7 - - TRBV28 TGTGCCAGCAGTTTAATGAGGGAGCAGTACTTC CASSLMREQYF
TRBJ2-3 - - TRBV19 TGTGCCAGTAGTCAAACAAAAGCGGATACGCAGTATTTT CASSQTKADTQYF
TRBJ2-1 - once TRBV27 TGTGCCAGCAGCCACGAACGGGGCTCCTACAATGAGCAGTTCTTC CASSHERGSYNEQFF
TRBJ2-1 TRBD1 - TRBV9 TGTGCCAGCAGCGTAGAGGCAGGGGGCTTCTACAATGAGCAGTTCTTC CASSVEAGGFYNEQFF
TRBJ2-6 - - TRBV5-1 TGCGCCAGCAGCTTGGAAGGGGCCGGGGCCAACGTCCTGACTTTC CASSLEGAGANVLTF
TRBJ2-7 - - TRBV7-7 TGTGCTAGCAGCTTATCTCTAGCGTCAAGCTCCTACGAGCAGTACTTC CASSLSLASSSYEQYF
TRBJ1-1 - - TRBV2 TGTGCCAGCAGCGCGGATGTGATGAACACTGAAGCTTTCTTT CASSADVMNTEAFF
TRBJ1-3 - - TRBV6-5 TGTGCCAGCAGGCACGACAGGAGCTCTGGAAACACCATATATTTT CASRHDRSSGNTIYF
TRBJ2-1 TRBD2 - TRBV15 TGTGCCACCAGCAAGCGGGAGCCCTACAATGAGCAGTTCTTC CATSKREPYNEQFF
TRBJ1-1 - - TRBV5-1 TGCGCCAGCAGCTACGGGGATAAACAGACTCAAGCTTTCTTT CASSYGDKQTQAFF
TRBJ2-1 - - TRBV7-3 TGTGCCAGCAGCTTAGTCCCGCGGGCTAGCAACTACAATGAGCAGTTCTTC CASSLVPRASNYNEQFF
TRBJ2-5 TRBD1 - TRBV9 TGTGCCAGCAGCGAAACGCACAGGGGGCCGCAAGAGACCCAGTACTTC CASSETHRGPQETQYF
TRBJ1-1 - - TRBV5-1 TGCGCCAGCAGCCCCTGGACGGACATGAACACTGAAGCTTTCTTT CASSPWTDMNTEAFF